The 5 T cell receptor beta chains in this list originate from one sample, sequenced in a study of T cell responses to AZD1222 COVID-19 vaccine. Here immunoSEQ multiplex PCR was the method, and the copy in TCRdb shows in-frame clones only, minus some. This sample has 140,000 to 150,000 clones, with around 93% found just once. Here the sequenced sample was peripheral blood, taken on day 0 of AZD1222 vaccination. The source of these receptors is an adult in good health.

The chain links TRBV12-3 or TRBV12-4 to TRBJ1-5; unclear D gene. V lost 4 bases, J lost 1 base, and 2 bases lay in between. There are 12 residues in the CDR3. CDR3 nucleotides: TGTGCCAGCAGTTGGAGCAATCAGCCCCAGCATTTT. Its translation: CASSWSNQPQHF.

Here the CDR3 reads CASSITGGVYEQYF. For the CDR3, the DNA is TGTGCCAGTAGTATAACAGGGGGAGTATACGAGCAGTACTTC. The chain combines TRBV19 with TRBJ2-7; 8 bases are a match to TRBD1. Germline CDR1 LNHDA, CDR2 SQIVND (reference sequence). V lost 2 bases to trimming and J lost 4 bases; unmatched junction nucleotides: 4. The CDR3 is 14 amino acids.

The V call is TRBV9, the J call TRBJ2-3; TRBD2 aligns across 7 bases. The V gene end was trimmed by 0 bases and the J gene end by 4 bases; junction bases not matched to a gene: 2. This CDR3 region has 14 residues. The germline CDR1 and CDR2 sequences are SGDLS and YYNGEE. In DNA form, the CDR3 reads TGTGCCAGCAGCGTAGGACTAGCCCCAGATACGCAGTATTTT. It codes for CASSVGLAPDTQYF.

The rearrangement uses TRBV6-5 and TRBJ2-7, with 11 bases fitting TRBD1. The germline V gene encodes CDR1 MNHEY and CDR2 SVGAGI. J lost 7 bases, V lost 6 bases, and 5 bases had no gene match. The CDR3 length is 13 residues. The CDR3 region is CASRGQGAMEQYF. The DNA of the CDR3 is TGTGCCAGCAGAGGACAGGGGGCTATGGAGCAGTACTTC.

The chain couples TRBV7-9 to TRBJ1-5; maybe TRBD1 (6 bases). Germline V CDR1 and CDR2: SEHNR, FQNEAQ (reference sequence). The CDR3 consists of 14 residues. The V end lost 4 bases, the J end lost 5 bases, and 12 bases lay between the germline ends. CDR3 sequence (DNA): TGTGCCAGCAGCTCAGAGGGGGGAGATCAGCCCCAGCATTTT. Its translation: CASSSEGGDQPQHF.